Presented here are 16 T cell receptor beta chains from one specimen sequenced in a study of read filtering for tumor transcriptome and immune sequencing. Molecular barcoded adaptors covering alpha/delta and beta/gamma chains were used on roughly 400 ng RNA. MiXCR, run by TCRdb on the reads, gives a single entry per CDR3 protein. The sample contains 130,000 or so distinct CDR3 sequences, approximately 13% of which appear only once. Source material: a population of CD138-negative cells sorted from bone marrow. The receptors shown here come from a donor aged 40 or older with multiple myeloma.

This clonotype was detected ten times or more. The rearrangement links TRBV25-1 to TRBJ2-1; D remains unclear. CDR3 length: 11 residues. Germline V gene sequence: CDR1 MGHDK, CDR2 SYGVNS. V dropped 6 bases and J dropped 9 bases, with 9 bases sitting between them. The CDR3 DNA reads TGTGCCAGCAGGATTTTCAGTGAGCAGTTCTTC. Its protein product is CASRIFSEQFF.

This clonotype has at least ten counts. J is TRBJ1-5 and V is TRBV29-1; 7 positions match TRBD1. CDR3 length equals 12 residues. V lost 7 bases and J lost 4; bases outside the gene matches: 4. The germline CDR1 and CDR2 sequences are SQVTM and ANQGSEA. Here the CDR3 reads CSAGTENQPQHF. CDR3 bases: TGCAGCGCAGGGACAGAAAATCAGCCCCAGCATTTT.

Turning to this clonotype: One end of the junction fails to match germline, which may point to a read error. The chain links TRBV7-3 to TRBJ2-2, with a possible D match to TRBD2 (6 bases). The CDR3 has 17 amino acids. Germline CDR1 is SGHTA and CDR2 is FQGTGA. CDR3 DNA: TGTGCCAGCAGCTTAAACCCCCGTGGCAGGGCGGGCGGGGAGCTGCTTTTT. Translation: CASSLNPRGRAGGELLF.

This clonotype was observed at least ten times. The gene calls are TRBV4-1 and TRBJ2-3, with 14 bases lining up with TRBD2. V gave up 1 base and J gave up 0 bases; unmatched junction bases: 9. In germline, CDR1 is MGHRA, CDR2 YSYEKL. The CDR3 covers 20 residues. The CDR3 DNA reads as TGCGCCAGCAGCCAAGGGATCCGACTAGCGGGAGGGCGGAGCACAGATACGCAGTATTTT. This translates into CASSQGIRLAGGRSTDTQYF.

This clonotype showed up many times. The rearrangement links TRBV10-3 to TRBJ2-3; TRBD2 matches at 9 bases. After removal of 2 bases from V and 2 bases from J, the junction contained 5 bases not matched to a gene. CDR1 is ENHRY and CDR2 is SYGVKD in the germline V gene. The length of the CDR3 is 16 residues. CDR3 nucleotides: TGTGCCATCAGTGAGAGGCGGGAGGGGAACACAGATACGCAGTATTTT. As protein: CAISERREGNTDTQYF.

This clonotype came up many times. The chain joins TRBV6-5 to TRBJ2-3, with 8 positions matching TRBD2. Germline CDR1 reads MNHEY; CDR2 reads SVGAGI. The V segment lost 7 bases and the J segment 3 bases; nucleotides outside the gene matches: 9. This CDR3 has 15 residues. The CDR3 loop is CASTQRAGDTDTQYF. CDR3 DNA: TGTGCCAGCACCCAGCGAGCGGGAGATACAGATACGCAGTATTTT.

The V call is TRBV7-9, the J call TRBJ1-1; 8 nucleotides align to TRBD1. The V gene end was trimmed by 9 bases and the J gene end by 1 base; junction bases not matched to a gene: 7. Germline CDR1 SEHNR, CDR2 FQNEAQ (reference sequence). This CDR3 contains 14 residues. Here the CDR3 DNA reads TGTGCCAGAAGCCGTGGACAGGGGAACACTGAAGCTTTCTTT. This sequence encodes CARSRGQGNTEAFF.

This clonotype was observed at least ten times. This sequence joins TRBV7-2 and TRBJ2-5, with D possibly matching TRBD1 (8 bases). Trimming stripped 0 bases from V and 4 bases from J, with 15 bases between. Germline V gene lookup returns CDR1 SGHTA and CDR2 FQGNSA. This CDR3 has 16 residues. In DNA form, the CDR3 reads TGTGCCAGCAGCTTAGCGCCAGGGGGCGGGGGAGAGACCCAGTACTTC. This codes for CASSLAPGGGGETQYF.

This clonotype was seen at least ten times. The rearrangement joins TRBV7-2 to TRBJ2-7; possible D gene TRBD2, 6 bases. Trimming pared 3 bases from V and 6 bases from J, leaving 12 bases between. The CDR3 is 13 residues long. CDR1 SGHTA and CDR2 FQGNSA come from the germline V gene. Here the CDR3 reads CASSLAGSGEQYF. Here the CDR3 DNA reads TGTGCCAGCAGCTTGGCGGGGTCCGGCGAGCAGTACTTC.

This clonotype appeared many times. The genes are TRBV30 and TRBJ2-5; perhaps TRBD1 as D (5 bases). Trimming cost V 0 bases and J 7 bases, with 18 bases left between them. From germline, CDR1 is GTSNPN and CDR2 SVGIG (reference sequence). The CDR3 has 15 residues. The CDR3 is CAWSVPGGLRGTQYF. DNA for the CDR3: TGTGCCTGGAGTGTACCGGGCGGCCTAAGGGGGACCCAGTACTTC.

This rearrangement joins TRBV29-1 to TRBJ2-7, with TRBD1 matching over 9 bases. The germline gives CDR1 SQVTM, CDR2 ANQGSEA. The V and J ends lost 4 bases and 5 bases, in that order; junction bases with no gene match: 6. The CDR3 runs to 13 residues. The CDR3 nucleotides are TGCAGCGTTGCCCGGGACAGGGCCGACGAGCAGTACTTC. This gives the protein CSVARDRADEQYF.

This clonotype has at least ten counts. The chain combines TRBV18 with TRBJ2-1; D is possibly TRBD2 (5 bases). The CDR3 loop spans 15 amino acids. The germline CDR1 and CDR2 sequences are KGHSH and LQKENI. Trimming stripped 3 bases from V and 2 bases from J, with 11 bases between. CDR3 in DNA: TGTGCCAGCTCACCTCAAAGAGGGACCTACAATGAGCAGTTCTTC. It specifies CASSPQRGTYNEQFF. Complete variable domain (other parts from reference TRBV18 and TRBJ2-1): NAGVMQNPRHLVRRRGQEARLRCSPMKGHSHVYWYRQLPEEGLKFMVYLQKENIIDESGMPKERFSAEFPKEGPSILRIQQVVRGDSAAYFCASSPQRGTYNEQFFGPGTRLTVL.

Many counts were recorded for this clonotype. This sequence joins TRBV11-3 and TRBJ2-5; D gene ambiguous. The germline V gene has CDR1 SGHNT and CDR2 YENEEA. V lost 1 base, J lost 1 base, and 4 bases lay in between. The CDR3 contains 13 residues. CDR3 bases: TGTGCCAGCAGCTTAGGCCTCCAAGAGACCCAGTACTTC. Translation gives CASSLGLQETQYF.

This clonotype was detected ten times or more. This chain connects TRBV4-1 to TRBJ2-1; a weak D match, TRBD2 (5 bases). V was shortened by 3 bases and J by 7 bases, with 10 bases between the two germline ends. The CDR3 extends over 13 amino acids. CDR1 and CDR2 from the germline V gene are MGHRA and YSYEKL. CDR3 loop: CASSQRALNEQFF. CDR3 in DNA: TGCGCCAGCAGCCAGAGGGCTCTGAATGAGCAGTTCTTC.

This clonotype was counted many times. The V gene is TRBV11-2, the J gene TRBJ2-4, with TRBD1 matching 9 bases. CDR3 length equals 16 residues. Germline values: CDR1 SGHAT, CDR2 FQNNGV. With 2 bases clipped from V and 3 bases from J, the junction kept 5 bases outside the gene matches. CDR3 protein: CASSLIPGQGKNIQYF. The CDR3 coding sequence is TGTGCCAGCAGCTTAATACCGGGACAGGGCAAAAACATTCAGTACTTC.

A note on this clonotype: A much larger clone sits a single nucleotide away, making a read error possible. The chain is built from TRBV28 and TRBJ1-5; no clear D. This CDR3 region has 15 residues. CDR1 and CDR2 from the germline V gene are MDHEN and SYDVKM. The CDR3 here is CANSSHERVSQPQHF. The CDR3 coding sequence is TGTGCCAACAGTTCCCACGAGAGGGTGAGTCAGCCCCAGCATTTT.